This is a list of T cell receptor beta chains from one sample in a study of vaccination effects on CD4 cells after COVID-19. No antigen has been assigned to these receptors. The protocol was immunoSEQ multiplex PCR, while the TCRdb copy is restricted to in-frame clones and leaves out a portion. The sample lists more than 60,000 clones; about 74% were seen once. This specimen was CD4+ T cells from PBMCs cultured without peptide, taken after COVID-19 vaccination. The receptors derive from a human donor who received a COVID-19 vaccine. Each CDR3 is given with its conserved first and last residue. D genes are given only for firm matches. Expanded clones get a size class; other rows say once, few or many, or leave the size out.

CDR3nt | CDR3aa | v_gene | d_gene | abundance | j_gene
TGTGCCAGTAGTATAGACGGACTAGCGGTTTCGAACACCGGGGAGCTGTTTTTT | CASSIDGLAVSNTGELFF | TRBV19 | TRBD2 | . | TRBJ2-2
TGTGCCAGCAGTTACGTCAGGGACGAGGGGAAACTGTTTTTT | CASSYVRDEGKLFF | TRBV6-5 | . | . | TRBJ1-4
TGTGCTAGTGGTCTAAAGGGACAGGGGAAGGATACGCAGTATTTT | CASGLKGQGKDTQYF | TRBV12-5 | TRBD1 | . | TRBJ2-3
TGTGCCAGCAGCTTAGCAGGGGGAATAAGGACCGGGGAGCTGTTTTTT | CASSLAGGIRTGELFF | TRBV7-8 | . | . | TRBJ2-2
TGCGCCAGCAGCTTGGGGAGCGGGGGGGCGAACACTGAAGCTTTCTTT | CASSLGSGGANTEAFF | TRBV5-1 | . | few | TRBJ1-1
TGTGCCAGCAGTAGACAGGGACTCACAGAGACCCAGTACTTC | CASSRQGLTETQYF | TRBV7-9 | . | . | TRBJ2-5
TGTGCCAGCAGTTCTCCAGGGGCGAACACTGAAGCTTTCTTT | CASSSPGANTEAFF | TRBV28 | . | . | TRBJ1-1
TGCAGCGTTGACTCGAGCTCCTACAATGAGCAGTTCTTC | CSVDSSSYNEQFF | TRBV29-1 | . | . | TRBJ2-1
TGTGCCAGCAGCTTAGCCCGCTCGAGCTCTGGAAACACCATATATTTT | CASSLARSSSGNTIYF | TRBV7-9 | . | . | TRBJ1-3
TGTGCCAGCAGTTCTTCTACAGGGGTGGGAGCGTCACCCCTCCACTTT | CASSSSTGVGASPLHF | TRBV6-6 | TRBD1 | once | TRBJ1-6
TGTGCCAGCAGCTTGGACAGGGATTTTAAAGAGACCCAGTACTTC | CASSLDRDFKETQYF | TRBV7-2 | TRBD1 | . | TRBJ2-5
TGTGCCAGCAGCTTTTCGAAAAACTATGGCTACACCTTC | CASSFSKNYGYTF | TRBV5-4 | . | . | TRBJ1-2
TGTGCCACCAGTGATCCCACGCAGGGGGCTGAAGCTTTCTTT | CATSDPTQGAEAFF | TRBV24-1 | TRBD1 | . | TRBJ1-1
TGTGCCAGCAGTTTTTACTCCAGTCCGATTACTGATACGCAGTATTTT | CASSFYSSPITDTQYF | TRBV27 | . | . | TRBJ2-3
TGTGCCAGCAGTGTGGGCTCCTTCGGGGCCCAGTACTTC | CASSVGSFGAQYF | TRBV2 | . | . | TRBJ2-5
TGCGCCAGCAGCCAAGCCCTAGATCAGCCCCAGCATTTT | CASSQALDQPQHF | TRBV4-1 | . | . | TRBJ1-5
TGTGCCAGCAGTGACAAAGAAAAACTGTTTTTT | CASSDKEKLFF | TRBV6-2/TRBV6-3 | . | . | TRBJ1-4
TGTGCCAGCTCACCACTGACAGGTCCCCTGAACACTGAAGCTTTCTTT | CASSPLTGPLNTEAFF | TRBV18 | . | . | TRBJ1-1
TGTGCCAGCAGCGCTATCCAACAGACAGGGTGGAATGAGCAGTTCTTC | CASSAIQQTGWNEQFF | TRBV9 | TRBD1 | . | TRBJ2-1
TGTGCCAGCAGGACTAACCTAAACACCGGGGAGCTGTTTTTT | CASRTNLNTGELFF | TRBV6-5 | . | . | TRBJ2-2
TGTGCCATCAGTGCAGGGGCCGGGAACACTGAAGCTTTCTTT | CAISAGAGNTEAFF | TRBV10-3 | . | . | TRBJ1-1
TGTGCCAGCAGCACCCGGGGGGCCGGAGAGACCCAGTACTTC | CASSTRGAGETQYF | TRBV7-8 | . | once | TRBJ2-5
TGTGCCAGCAGCTCTAGCGGGGGGTCCTACAATGAGCAGTTCTTC | CASSSSGGSYNEQFF | TRBV3-1/TRBV3-2 | TRBD2 | few | TRBJ2-1
TGTGCCAGCAGCGTAGACGCCCGCAGATACACCGGGGAGCTGTTTTTT | CASSVDARRYTGELFF | TRBV9 | . | few | TRBJ2-2
TGTGCCAGCACCTTAGCGGGGGGCTCCTACAATGAGCAGTTCTTC | CASTLAGGSYNEQFF | TRBV9 | TRBD2 | . | TRBJ2-1